These T cell receptor beta chains were read from a single sample in a study of T cell changes during pregnancy in multiple sclerosis. TCRdb's copy holds only in-frame clones and misses some; the assay was immunoSEQ multiplex PCR. The data show approximately 50,000 clones, approximately 95% seen once. The material was CD4+ T cells from peripheral blood mononuclear cells, obtained in the third trimester of pregnancy. These receptors all stem from a female donor with multiple sclerosis, enrolled in a pregnancy study. The CDR3 runs from the conserved cysteine through the conserved F or W. The D gene is left open where the match is weak. Some rows have no size entry. The others give once, few or many, or a class for an expanded clone.

TRBJ1-2,TRBV20-1,-,-,11,CSAPANYGYTF,TGCAGTGCTCCGGCTAACTATGGCTACACCTTC
TRBJ2-6,TRBV5-4,once,-,15,CASSHSNSGANVLTF,TGTGCCAGCAGCCACAGTAACTCTGGGGCCAACGTCCTGACTTTC
TRBJ2-7,TRBV5-6,-,-,11,CASSQHAEQYF,TGTGCCAGCAGCCAACATGCCGAGCAGTACTTC
TRBJ2-1,TRBV5-1,-,-,13,CASSSTRGNEQFF,TGCGCCAGCAGCTCCACCCGGGGTAATGAGCAGTTCTTC
TRBJ2-2,TRBV7-9,-,TRBD2,17,CASSWTGTSGRAGELFF,TGTGCCAGCAGCTGGACCGGGACTAGCGGGAGGGCCGGGGAGCTGTTTTTT
TRBJ1-1,TRBV19,once,-,13,CASTIVGGHEAFF,TGTGCCAGTACCATCGTGGGGGGGCATGAAGCTTTCTTT
TRBJ1-1,TRBV27,few,-,12,CASSFSTGEAFF,TGTGCCAGCAGTTTTTCTACAGGTGAAGCTTTCTTT
TRBJ2-1,TRBV2,-,TRBD2,16,CASSGTSGSSYNEQFF,TGTGCCAGCAGTGGAACTAGCGGGAGCTCCTACAATGAGCAGTTCTTC
TRBJ2-3,TRBV9,-,TRBD1,12,CASSRDSNTQYF,TGTGCCAGCAGCAGGGACAGTAATACGCAGTATTTT
TRBJ1-5,TRBV19,-,TRBD1,15,CASSWDRLSRKPQHF,TGTGCCAGTAGTTGGGACAGGCTAAGTAGGAAGCCCCAGCATTTT
TRBJ2-7,TRBV21-1,-,-,13,CASRIASPGEQYF,TGTGCCAGCAGAATAGCGTCCCCGGGGGAGCAGTACTTC
TRBJ1-1,TRBV7-8,-,-,14,CASSFPGENTEAFF,TGTGCCAGCAGCTTTCCAGGGGAGAACACTGAAGCTTTCTTT
TRBJ2-1,TRBV18,-,TRBD2,17,CASSRQAGGSSYNEQFF,TGTGCCAGCTCACGACAAGCGGGAGGCAGCTCCTACAATGAGCAGTTCTTC
TRBJ2-1,TRBV10-3,few,TRBD2,17,CAISARPTSGGYNEQFF,TGTGCCATCAGTGCGAGGCCAACTAGCGGGGGCTACAATGAGCAGTTCTTC
TRBJ1-1,TRBV6-5,-,-,14,CASSYSPVNTEAFF,TGTGCCAGCAGTTACTCGCCGGTGAACACTGAAGCTTTCTTT
TRBJ2-1,TRBV6-4,-,TRBD2,15,CASSVAGDSYNEQFF,TGTGCCAGCAGTGTGGCGGGGGATTCTTACAATGAGCAGTTCTTC
TRBJ2-7,TRBV2,-,-,14,CASSAYRELNEQYF,TGTGCCAGCAGTGCTTACAGGGAATTGAACGAGCAGTACTTC
TRBJ1-5,TRBV6-1,-,TRBD1,13,CASRQGNDQPQHF,TGTGCCAGCAGACAGGGGAACGATCAGCCCCAGCATTTT
TRBJ2-2,TRBV6-1,-,-,18,CASSGSPYPRGGTGELFF,TGTGCCAGCAGTGGATCCCCTTATCCCCGAGGAGGGACCGGGGAGCTGTTTTTT
TRBJ2-5,TRBV2,-,-,15,CASRADRLPLETQYF,TGTGCCAGCAGAGCCGACAGGCTCCCCTTGGAGACCCAGTACTTC
TRBJ2-5,TRBV5-4,-,TRBD1,17,CASSLEARGRGRETQYF,TGTGCCAGCAGCTTGGAGGCTCGTGGCAGGGGGCGAGAGACCCAGTACTTC
TRBJ1-1,TRBV2,-,-,14,CASRGRTQNTEAFF,TGTGCCAGCAGGGGCCGGACACAGAACACTGAAGCTTTCTTT
TRBJ1-1,TRBV14,once,TRBD1,17,CASSPLQRTGGGTEAFF,TGTGCCAGCAGCCCACTACAACGGACAGGGGGAGGGACTGAAGCTTTCTTT
TRBJ1-2,TRBV9,-,TRBD1,16,CASSPGDRGRDYGYTF,TGTGCCAGCAGCCCAGGGGACAGGGGGCGAGACTATGGCTACACCTTC
TRBJ1-2,TRBV6-5,-,-,13,CASSYAGEVGYTF,TGTGCCAGCAGTTATGCGGGGGAGGTTGGCTACACCTTC
TRBJ1-1,TRBV5-4,-,-,15,CASSGKGATGTEAFF,TGTGCCAGCAGCGGAAAAGGGGCGACGGGCACTGAAGCTTTCTTT
TRBJ1-1,TRBV18,-,-,13,CASSPGQNTEAFF,TGTGCCAGCTCACCAGGCCAGAACACTGAAGCTTTCTTT
TRBJ2-3,TRBV28,-,-,14,CASSLPSRTDTQYF,TGTGCCAGCAGTTTGCCCTCGAGGACAGATACGCAGTATTTT
TRBJ1-1,TRBV5-6,-,-,14,CASSLEPINTEAFF,TGTGCCAGCAGCTTGGAGCCTATAAACACTGAAGCTTTCTTT
TRBJ1-1,TRBV4-3,-,-,15,CASSQVAALNTEAFF,TGCGCCAGCAGCCAAGTAGCCGCACTGAACACTGAAGCTTTCTTT
TRBJ2-2,TRBV30,-,-,14,CAWRERAYTGELFF,TGTGCCTGGAGGGAGCGGGCGTACACCGGGGAGCTGTTTTTT
TRBJ2-1,TRBV2,-,-,12,CASSVQGPEQFF,TGTGCCAGCAGTGTACAGGGTCCTGAGCAGTTCTTC
TRBJ1-2,TRBV5-6,-,-,14,CASSLSPEGDGYTF,TGTGCCAGCAGCTTGTCCCCTGAAGGGGATGGCTACACCTTC
TRBJ2-5,TRBV29-1,-,-,17,CSVEDLGLQPHQETQYF,TGCAGCGTTGAAGATCTCGGACTACAACCTCACCAAGAGACCCAGTACTTC
TRBJ1-1,TRBV5-1,-,-,16,CASSLGTGKADTEAFF,TGCGCCAGCAGCTTAGGTACAGGAAAGGCGGACACTGAAGCTTTCTTT
TRBJ2-3,TRBV19,-,TRBD2,16,CASKRGSGESTDTQYF,TGTGCCAGTAAGAGGGGAAGCGGGGAGAGCACAGATACGCAGTATTTT
TRBJ2-7,TRBV7-6,-,TRBD1,14,CASSAGTVGYEQYF,TGTGCCAGCAGCGCAGGGACAGTGGGCTACGAGCAGTACTTC
TRBJ2-7,TRBV2,-,TRBD1,13,CASLGQPLYEQHF,TGTGCCAGCTTGGGACAGCCCTTGTACGAGCAGCACTTC
TRBJ1-2,TRBV5-1,-,TRBD1,13,CASSTTGDHGYTF,TGCGCCAGCAGCACCACAGGGGATCACGGCTACACCTTC
TRBJ2-3,TRBV11-3,-,TRBD1,16,CASSLGTGTDTDTQYF,TGTGCCAGCAGCTTAGGGACAGGCACTGACACAGATACGCAGTATTTT
TRBJ2-1,TRBV9,-,-,12,CASSPGFNEQFF,TGTGCCAGCAGCCCAGGGTTTAATGAGCAGTTCTTC
TRBJ2-2,TRBV7-8,few,TRBD2,16,CASSRRASGNTGELFF,TGTGCCAGCAGCCGCCGCGCTAGCGGTAACACCGGGGAGCTGTTTTTT
TRBJ2-5,TRBV7-2,-,-,14,CASSVTGGGETQYF,TGTGCCAGCAGCGTCACAGGGGGGGGTGAGACCCAGTACTTC
TRBJ1-4,TRBV28,-,TRBD1,16,CASSPPGQGTWEKLFF,TGTGCCAGCAGTCCACCGGGACAGGGGACGTGGGAAAAACTGTTTTTT
TRBJ2-5,TRBV18,few,TRBD2,13,CASSPQGGETQYF,TGTGCCAGCTCACCTCAGGGAGGGGAGACCCAGTACTTC